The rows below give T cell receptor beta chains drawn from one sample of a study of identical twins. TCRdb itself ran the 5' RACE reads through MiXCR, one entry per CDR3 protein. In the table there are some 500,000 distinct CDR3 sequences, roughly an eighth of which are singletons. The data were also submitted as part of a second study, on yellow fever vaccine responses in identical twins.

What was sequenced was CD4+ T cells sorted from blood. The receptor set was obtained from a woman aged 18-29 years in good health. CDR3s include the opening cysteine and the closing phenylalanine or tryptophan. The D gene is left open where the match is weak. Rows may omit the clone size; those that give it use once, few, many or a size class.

CDR3: CASSVELGQGSGANVLTF
DNA: TGTGCCAGCAGCGTAGAGCTAGGACAGGGCTCTGGGGCCAACGTCCTGACTTTC
J: TRBJ2-6
V: TRBV9
size: NA
D: TRBD1

CDR3: CASSLIKASFTDTQYF
DNA: TGTGCCAGCAGCTTAATCAAGGCCTCTTTCACAGATACGCAGTATTTT
J: TRBJ2-3
V: TRBV7-9
size: NA
D: NA

CDR3: CASSLVGGSNEQYF
DNA: TGTGCCAGCAGCTTAGTTGGCGGGAGCAACGAGCAGTACTTC
J: TRBJ2-7
V: TRBV7-9
size: NA
D: TRBD2

CDR3: CSVDFKGTYEQYF
DNA: TGCAGCGTTGATTTTAAGGGGACCTACGAGCAGTACTTC
J: TRBJ2-7
V: TRBV29-1
size: many
D: NA

CDR3: CSVVEGTMNTEAFF
DNA: TGCAGCGTTGTGGAGGGCACCATGAACACTGAAGCTTTCTTT
J: TRBJ1-1
V: TRBV29-1
size: many
D: NA

CDR3: CATSPAGSTGELFF
DNA: TGTGCCACCTCCCCGGCAGGAAGCACCGGGGAGCTGTTTTTT
J: TRBJ2-2
V: TRBV15
size: many
D: NA

CDR3: CASSPSSLYEQYF
DNA: TGTGCCAGCAGTCCCTCCAGCCTCTACGAGCAGTACTTC
J: TRBJ2-7
V: TRBV12-3/TRBV12-4
size: NA
D: NA

CDR3: CASSKYILDKNIQYF
DNA: TGTGCCAGCAGCAAATATATACTAGACAAGAACATTCAGTACTTC
J: TRBJ2-4
V: TRBV28
size: few
D: NA

CDR3: CASSADYPDTQYF
DNA: TGTGCCAGCAGCGCGGACTATCCAGATACGCAGTATTTT
J: TRBJ2-3
V: TRBV7-2
size: NA
D: NA

CDR3: CASRTGTGYNSPLHF
DNA: TGTGCCAGTAGGACCGGGACGGGGTATAATTCACCCCTCCACTTT
J: TRBJ1-6
V: TRBV19
size: NA
D: NA

CDR3: CASSSESQGGIYGYTF
DNA: TGTGCCAGCAGTTCTGAGTCACAGGGTGGGATCTATGGCTACACCTTC
J: TRBJ1-2
V: TRBV6-6
size: NA
D: NA

CDR3: CAIAVGYQNTEAFF
DNA: TGTGCCATCGCTGTAGGGTACCAGAACACTGAAGCTTTCTTT
J: TRBJ1-1
V: TRBV10-3
size: NA
D: NA

CDR3: CASSKGQGAKPQHF
DNA: TGTGCCAGCAGCAAAGGACAGGGGGCCAAGCCCCAGCATTTT
J: TRBJ1-5
V: TRBV9
size: NA
D: TRBD1

CDR3: CASSLVAYQETQYF
DNA: TGTGCCAGCAGCTTAGTCGCTTATCAAGAGACCCAGTACTTC
J: TRBJ2-5
V: TRBV7-9
size: NA
D: NA

CDR3: CASSDIRALDTQYF
DNA: TGTGCCAGCAGCGACATCAGGGCCCTAGATACGCAGTATTTT
J: TRBJ2-3
V: TRBV7-2
size: few
D: NA

CDR3: CASSSPGSGKETQYF
DNA: TGTGCCAGCAGTTCCCCAGGATCCGGGAAAGAGACCCAGTACTTC
J: TRBJ2-5
V: TRBV6-5
size: NA
D: NA

CDR3: CAIRGTGGDETQYF
DNA: TGTGCCATCAGGGGGACAGGGGGCGACGAGACCCAGTACTTC
J: TRBJ2-5
V: TRBV10-3
size: few
D: TRBD1

CDR3: CATSEPSGGASDTQYF
DNA: TGTGCCACCAGTGAACCTAGCGGGGGGGCCTCCGATACGCAGTATTTT
J: TRBJ2-3
V: TRBV24-1
size: NA
D: TRBD2

CDR3: CSAQRGQSYGYTF
DNA: TGCAGTGCTCAGAGAGGACAGAGCTATGGCTACACCTTC
J: TRBJ1-2
V: TRBV20-1
size: few
D: NA

CDR3: CASSRADTQYF
DNA: TGTGCCAGCTCTCGGGCAGATACGCAGTATTTT
J: TRBJ2-3
V: TRBV12-3/TRBV12-4
size: many
D: NA

CDR3: CASSQDLLTGSEQYF
DNA: TGTGCCAGCAGCCAAGACCTTTTAACGGGAAGCGAGCAGTACTTC
J: TRBJ2-7
V: TRBV4-2
size: few
D: NA

CDR3: CASSLKGTDTQYF
DNA: TGTGCCAGCAGTTTAAAGGGAACAGATACGCAGTATTTT
J: TRBJ2-3
V: TRBV12-3/TRBV12-4
size: few
D: NA

CDR3: CASRTRLAGSSTDTQYF
DNA: TGTGCCAGCAGGACAAGACTAGCGGGAAGTAGCACAGATACGCAGTATTTT
J: TRBJ2-3
V: TRBV7-9
size: NA
D: TRBD2

CDR3: CSALTDLSYNEQFF
DNA: TGCAGCGCCTTGACTGACCTCTCCTACAATGAGCAGTTCTTC
J: TRBJ2-1
V: TRBV29-1
size: many
D: NA

CDR3: CSAVGPPSNGNTIYF
DNA: TGCAGTGCCGTCGGGCCCCCTAGCAATGGAAACACCATATATTTT
J: TRBJ1-3
V: TRBV20-1
size: NA
D: NA

CDR3: CASSKRGPQDTQYF
DNA: TGTGCCAGCAGCAAGCGGGGGCCCCAAGATACGCAGTATTTT
J: TRBJ2-3
V: TRBV7-3
size: few
D: TRBD2

CDR3: CASSLSGLAGQDEQFF
DNA: TGTGCCAGCAGTTTATCGGGACTAGCGGGACAAGATGAGCAGTTCTTC
J: TRBJ2-1
V: TRBV28
size: NA
D: TRBD2

CDR3: CASSFGTGVLYEQYF
DNA: TGTGCCAGCAGTTTTGGGACAGGGGTTTTGTACGAGCAGTACTTC
J: TRBJ2-7
V: TRBV12-3/TRBV12-4
size: NA
D: TRBD1

CDR3: CASSSAGQHYGYTF
DNA: TGTGCCAGCAGCTCCGCGGGACAGCACTATGGCTACACCTTC
J: TRBJ1-2
V: TRBV7-9
size: NA
D: TRBD1

CDR3: CASSDEVGQPQHF
DNA: TGTGCCAGCAGTGACGAGGTTGGTCAGCCCCAGCATTTT
J: TRBJ1-5
V: TRBV6-4
size: few
D: NA

CDR3: CASSQSLAGVYYEQYF
DNA: TGCGCCAGCAGCCAATCGCTAGCGGGAGTTTACTACGAGCAGTACTTC
J: TRBJ2-7
V: TRBV4-1
size: NA
D: TRBD2

CDR3: CASSQGGQGEGEQFF
DNA: TGTGCCAGCAGCCAAGGGGGACAGGGGGAGGGTGAGCAGTTCTTC
J: TRBJ2-1
V: TRBV3-1
size: NA
D: TRBD1

CDR3: CASSWDPGAYEQYF
DNA: TGTGCCAGCAGTTGGGACCCGGGGGCCTACGAGCAGTACTTC
J: TRBJ2-7
V: TRBV12-3/TRBV12-4
size: many
D: NA

CDR3: CASSVEGPGYGYTF
DNA: TGTGCCAGCAGCGTAGAGGGACCTGGATATGGCTACACCTTC
J: TRBJ1-2
V: TRBV9
size: many
D: NA

CDR3: CASGRGTSGRTDTQYF
DNA: TGTGCCAGCGGACGAGGGACTAGCGGCCGCACAGATACGCAGTATTTT
J: TRBJ2-3
V: TRBV2
size: few
D: TRBD2

CDR3: CAIRGTGNQPQHF
DNA: TGTGCCATCAGGGGGACAGGGAATCAGCCCCAGCATTTT
J: TRBJ1-5
V: TRBV10-3
size: many
D: TRBD1

CDR3: CATSDPHRQATNEQFF
DNA: TGTGCCACCAGTGATCCCCATAGGCAGGCGACCAATGAGCAGTTCTTC
J: TRBJ2-1
V: TRBV24-1
size: NA
D: NA